The source of this T cell receptor beta chain is a study of blood T cell repertoires in COVID-19. Overall study: The United States, Italy and Spain supplied acute and convalescent COVID-19 samples. From T cells, B-cell-depleted T cells, or PBMCs came the material, which was cDNA or gDNA.

Per the study methods: Scientists estimated how many nucleated cells there were by amplifying reference gene primers. TCRdb keeps only in-frame clones here, not all; method: immunoSEQ multiplex PCR. V, J and clone size are taken as reported in that table, and D and trimming were inferred from the DNA itself. The sample lists 150,000 or so clones, around 86% seen once, with around 1.5% in the top ten. Germline CDR1 and CDR2: KGHSH and LQKENI. V lost 2 bases and J lost 4; bases outside the gene matches: 5. This CDR3 spans 16 amino acids. What was sequenced was peripheral blood. The chain is built from TRBV18 and TRBJ2-2; TRBD1 matches 9 bases. The clonotype originates from a human donor in a cohort sampled during active COVID-19. The CDR3 region is CASSPSRTGATGELFF. The CDR3 DNA follows: TGTGCCAGCTCACCAAGTAGGACAGGGGCCACCGGGGAGCTGTTTTTT.